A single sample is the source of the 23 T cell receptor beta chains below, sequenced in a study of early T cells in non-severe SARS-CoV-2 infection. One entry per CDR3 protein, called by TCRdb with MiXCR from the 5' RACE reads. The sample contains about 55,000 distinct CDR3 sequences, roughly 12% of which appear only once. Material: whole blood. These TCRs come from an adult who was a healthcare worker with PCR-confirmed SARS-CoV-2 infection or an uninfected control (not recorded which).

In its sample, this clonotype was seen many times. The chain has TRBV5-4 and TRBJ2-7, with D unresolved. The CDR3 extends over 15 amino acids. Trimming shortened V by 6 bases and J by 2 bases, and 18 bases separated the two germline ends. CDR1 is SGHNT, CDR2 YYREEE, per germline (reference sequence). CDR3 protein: CASTPVPTEPYEQYF. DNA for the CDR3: TGTGCCAGCACCCCAGTCCCGACGGAGCCCTACGAGCAGTACTTC.

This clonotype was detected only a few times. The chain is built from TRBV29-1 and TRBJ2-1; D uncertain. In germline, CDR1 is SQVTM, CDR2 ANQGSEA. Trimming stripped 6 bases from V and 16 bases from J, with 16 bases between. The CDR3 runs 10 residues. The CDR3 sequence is CSVGSASLFF. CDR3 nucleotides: TGCAGCGTGGGCTCTGCGTCGCTTTTCTTC.

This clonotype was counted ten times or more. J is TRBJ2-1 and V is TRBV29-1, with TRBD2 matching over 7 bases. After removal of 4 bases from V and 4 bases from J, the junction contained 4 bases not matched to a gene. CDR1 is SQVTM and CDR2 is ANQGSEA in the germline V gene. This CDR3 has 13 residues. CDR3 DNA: TGCAGCGTTGGCGGGGGTTCTTACAATGAGCAGTTCTTC. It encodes CSVGGGSYNEQFF.

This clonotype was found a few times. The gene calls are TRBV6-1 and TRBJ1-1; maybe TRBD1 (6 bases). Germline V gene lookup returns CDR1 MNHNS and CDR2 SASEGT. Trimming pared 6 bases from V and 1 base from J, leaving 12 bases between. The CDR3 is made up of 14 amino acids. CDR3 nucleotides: TGTGCCAGCAGCGTACAAGGGGGGAACACTGAAGCTTTCTTT. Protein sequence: CASSVQGGNTEAFF.

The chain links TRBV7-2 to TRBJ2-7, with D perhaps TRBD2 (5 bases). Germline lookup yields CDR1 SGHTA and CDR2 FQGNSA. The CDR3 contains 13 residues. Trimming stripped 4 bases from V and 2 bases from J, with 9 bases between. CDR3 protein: CASSSDFAYEQYF. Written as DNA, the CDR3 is TGTGCCAGCAGCTCGGACTTTGCCTACGAGCAGTACTTC.

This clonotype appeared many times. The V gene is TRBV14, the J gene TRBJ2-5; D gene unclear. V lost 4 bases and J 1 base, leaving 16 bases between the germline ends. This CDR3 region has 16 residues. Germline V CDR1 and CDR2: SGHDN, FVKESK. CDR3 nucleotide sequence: TGTGCCAGCAGCCGGAACCCGGCTTGGCTCCAAGAGACCCAGTACTTC. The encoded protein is CASSRNPAWLQETQYF. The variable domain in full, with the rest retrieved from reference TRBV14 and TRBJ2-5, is EAGVTQFPSHSVIEKGQTVTLRCDPISGHDNLYWYRRVMGKEIKFLLHFVKESKQDESGMPNNRFLAERTGGTYSTLKVQPAELEDSGVYFCASSRNPAWLQETQYFGPGTRLLVL.

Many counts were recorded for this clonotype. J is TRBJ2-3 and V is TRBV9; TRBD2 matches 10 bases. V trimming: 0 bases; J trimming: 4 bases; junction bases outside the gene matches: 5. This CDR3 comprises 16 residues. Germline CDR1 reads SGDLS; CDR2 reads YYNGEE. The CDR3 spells CASSVGASGSSDTQYF. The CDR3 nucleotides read TGTGCCAGCAGCGTAGGTGCTAGCGGGAGCTCAGATACGCAGTATTTT.

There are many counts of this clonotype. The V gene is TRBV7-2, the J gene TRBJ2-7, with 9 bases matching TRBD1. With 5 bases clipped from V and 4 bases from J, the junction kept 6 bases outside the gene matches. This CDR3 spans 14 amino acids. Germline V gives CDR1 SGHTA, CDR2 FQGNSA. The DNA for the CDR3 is TGTGCCAGCAGCCCCGGGACAGGGTTTTACGAGCAGTACTTC. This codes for CASSPGTGFYEQYF.

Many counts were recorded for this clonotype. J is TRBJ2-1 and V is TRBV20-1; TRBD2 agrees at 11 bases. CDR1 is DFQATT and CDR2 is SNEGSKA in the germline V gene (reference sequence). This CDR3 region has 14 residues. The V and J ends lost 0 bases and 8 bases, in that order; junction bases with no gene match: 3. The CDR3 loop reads CSARDLAGGYEQFF. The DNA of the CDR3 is TGCAGTGCTAGAGATTTAGCGGGAGGGTATGAGCAGTTCTTC.

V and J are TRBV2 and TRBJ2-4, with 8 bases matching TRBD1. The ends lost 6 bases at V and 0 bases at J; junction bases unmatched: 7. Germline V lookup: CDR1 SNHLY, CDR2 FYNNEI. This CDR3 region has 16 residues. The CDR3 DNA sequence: TGTGCCAGCAGCGTCGGGACAGGAGTAGCCAAAAACATTCAGTACTTC. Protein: CASSVGTGVAKNIQYF.

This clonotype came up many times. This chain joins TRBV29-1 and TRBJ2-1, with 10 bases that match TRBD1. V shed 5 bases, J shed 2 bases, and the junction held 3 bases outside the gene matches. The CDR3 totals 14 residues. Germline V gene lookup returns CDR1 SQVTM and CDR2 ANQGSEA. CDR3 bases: TGCAGCGTTCCGGGACAGGGGACCTACAATGAGCAGTTCTTC. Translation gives CSVPGQGTYNEQFF.

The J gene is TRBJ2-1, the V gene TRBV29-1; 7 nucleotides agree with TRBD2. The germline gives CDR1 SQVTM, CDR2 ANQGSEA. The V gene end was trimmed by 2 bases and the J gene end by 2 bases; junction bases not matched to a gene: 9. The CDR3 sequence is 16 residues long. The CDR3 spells CSVEISGKPPYNEQFF. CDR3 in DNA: TGCAGCGTTGAAATCAGCGGGAAGCCCCCCTACAATGAGCAGTTCTTC.

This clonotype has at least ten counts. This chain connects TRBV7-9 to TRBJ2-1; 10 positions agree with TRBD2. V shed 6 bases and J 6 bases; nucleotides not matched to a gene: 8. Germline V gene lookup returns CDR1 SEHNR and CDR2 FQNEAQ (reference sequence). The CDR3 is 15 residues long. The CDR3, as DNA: TGTGCCAGCAGACACACTAGCGGGAATTTCAATGAGCAGTTCTTC. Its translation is CASRHTSGNFNEQFF.

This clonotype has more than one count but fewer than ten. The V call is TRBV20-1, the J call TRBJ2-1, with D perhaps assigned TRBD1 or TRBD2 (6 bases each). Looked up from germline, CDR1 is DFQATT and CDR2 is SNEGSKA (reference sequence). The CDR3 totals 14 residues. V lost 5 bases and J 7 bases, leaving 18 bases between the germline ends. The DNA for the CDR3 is TGCAGTGCTCGGGACTTCAGGGGCCCAAATGAGCAGTTCTTC. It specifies CSARDFRGPNEQFF.

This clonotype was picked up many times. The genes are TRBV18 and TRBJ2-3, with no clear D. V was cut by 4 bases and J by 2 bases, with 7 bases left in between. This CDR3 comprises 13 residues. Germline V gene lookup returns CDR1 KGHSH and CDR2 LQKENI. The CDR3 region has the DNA TGTGCCAGCTCACTTGACCTCACAGATACGCAGTATTTT. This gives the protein CASSLDLTDTQYF.

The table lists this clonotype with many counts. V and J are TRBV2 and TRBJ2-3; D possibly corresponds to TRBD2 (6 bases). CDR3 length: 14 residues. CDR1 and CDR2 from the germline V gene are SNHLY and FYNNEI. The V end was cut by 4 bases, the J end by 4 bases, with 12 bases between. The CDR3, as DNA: TGTGCCAGCAGTGGACGCGGGGCAGCAGATACGCAGTATTTT. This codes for CASSGRGAADTQYF.

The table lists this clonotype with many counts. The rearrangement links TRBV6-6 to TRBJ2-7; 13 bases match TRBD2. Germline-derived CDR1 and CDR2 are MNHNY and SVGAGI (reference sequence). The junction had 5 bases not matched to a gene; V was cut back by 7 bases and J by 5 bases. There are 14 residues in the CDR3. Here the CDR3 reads CASTWTSGSNEQYF. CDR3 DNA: TGTGCCAGCACTTGGACTAGCGGGAGCAACGAGCAGTACTTC.

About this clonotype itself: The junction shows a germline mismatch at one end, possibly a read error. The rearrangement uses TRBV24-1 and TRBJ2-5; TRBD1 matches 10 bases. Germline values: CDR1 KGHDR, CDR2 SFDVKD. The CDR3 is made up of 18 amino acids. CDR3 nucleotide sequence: TGTCCCACCAGTGATCCCAACACCGACAGGGGGCGCGGGGAGACCCAGTACTTC. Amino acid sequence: CPTSDPNTDRGRGETQYF.

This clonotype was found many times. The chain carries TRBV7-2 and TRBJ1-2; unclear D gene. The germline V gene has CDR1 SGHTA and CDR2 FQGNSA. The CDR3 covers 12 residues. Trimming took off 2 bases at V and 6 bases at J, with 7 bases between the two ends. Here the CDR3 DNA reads TGTGCCAGCAGCTTACGGGTTGATGGCTACACCTTC. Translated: CASSLRVDGYTF.

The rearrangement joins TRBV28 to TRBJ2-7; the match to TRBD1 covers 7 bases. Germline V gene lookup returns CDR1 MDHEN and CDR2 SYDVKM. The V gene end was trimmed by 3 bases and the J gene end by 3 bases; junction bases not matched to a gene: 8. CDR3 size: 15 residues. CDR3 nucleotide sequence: TGTGCCAGCAGTTTGGGGCAGGGGGTATACTACGAGCAGTACTTC. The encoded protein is CASSLGQGVYYEQYF. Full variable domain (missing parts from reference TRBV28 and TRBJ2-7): DVKVTQSSRYLVKRTGEKVFLECVQDMDHENMFWYRQDPGLGLRLIYFSYDVKMKEKGDIPEGYSVSREKKERFSLILESASTNQTSMYLCASSLGQGVYYEQYFGPGTRLTVT.

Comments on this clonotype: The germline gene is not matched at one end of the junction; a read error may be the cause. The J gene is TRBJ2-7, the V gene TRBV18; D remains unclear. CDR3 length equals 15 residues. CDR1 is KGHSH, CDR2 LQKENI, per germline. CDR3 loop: CASSPTAGGSHEQYF. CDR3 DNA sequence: TGTGCCAGCTCACCAACGGCAGGCGGCTCCCACGAGCAGTACTTC.

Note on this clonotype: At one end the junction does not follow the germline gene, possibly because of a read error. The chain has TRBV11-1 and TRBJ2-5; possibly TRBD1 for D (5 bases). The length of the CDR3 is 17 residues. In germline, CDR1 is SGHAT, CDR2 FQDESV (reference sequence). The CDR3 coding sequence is TGTGCCAGCAGCTTAGGTGGACACCTTCCTCGGGCGGAGACCCATTACTTC. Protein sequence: CASSLGGHLPRAETHYF.

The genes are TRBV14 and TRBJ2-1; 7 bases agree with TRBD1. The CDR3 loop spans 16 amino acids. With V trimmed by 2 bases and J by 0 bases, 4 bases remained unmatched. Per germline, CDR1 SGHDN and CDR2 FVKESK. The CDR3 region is CASSQLQGSSYNEQFF. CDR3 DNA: TGTGCCAGCAGCCAACTACAGGGGAGCTCCTACAATGAGCAGTTCTTC.